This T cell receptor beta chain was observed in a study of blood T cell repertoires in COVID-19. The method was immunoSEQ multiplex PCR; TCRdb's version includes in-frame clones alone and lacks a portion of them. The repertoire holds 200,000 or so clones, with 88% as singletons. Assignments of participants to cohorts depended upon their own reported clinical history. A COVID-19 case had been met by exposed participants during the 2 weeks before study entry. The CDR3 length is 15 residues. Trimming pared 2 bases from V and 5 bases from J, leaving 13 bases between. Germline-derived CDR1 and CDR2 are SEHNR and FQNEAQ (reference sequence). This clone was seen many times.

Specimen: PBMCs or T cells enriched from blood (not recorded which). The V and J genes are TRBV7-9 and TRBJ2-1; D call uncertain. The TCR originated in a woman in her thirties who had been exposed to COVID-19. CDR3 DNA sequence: TGTGCCAGCAGCTTAAGTTGGGCAGATAACAATGAGCAGTTCTTC. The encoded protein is CASSLSWADNNEQFF. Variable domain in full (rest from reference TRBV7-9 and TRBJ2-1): DTGVSQNPRHKITKRGQNVTFRCDPISEHNRLYWYRQTLGQGPEFLTYFQNEAQLEKSRLLSDRFSAERPKGSFSTLEIQRTEQGDSAMYLCASSLSWADNNEQFFGPGTRLTVL.